This TCR beta chain was sequenced for a study of cytomegalovirus exposure and HLA in healthy donors. The PCR contained 60 Vbeta and 13 Jbeta primers. Clones were read by immunoSEQ multiplex PCR, and TCRdb kept only the in-frame ones, dropping some. The table includes about 160,000 clones, around 80% detected once. Study findings and constraints: The dataset shows that most TCR sequences were rare, while some public TCRs occurred in many donors. Later analysis demonstrated an association between a missense DCLRE1C variant and TCR beta V- and J-gene trimming. Indistinguishable V segments such as TRBV6-2 and TRBV6-3 were excluded.

Donors in the study were healthy people who gave bone marrow. Unmatched junction bases numbered 8, after V lost 2 bases and J lost 5 bases. The CDR3 runs to 16 residues. In germline, CDR1 is SEHNR, CDR2 FQNEAQ (reference sequence). Of note for this clone: Its antigen remains unidentified.

Sequences were obtained from PBMCs. The rearrangement joins TRBV7-9 to TRBJ1-4; 7 bases align to TRBD1. This clonotype was obtained from a woman in her thirties in good health and CMV-seropositive. The CDR3 DNA sequence: TGTGCCAGCAGCTTATACGGCGGGACAGCGAATGAAAAACTGTTTTTT. Its translation is CASSLYGGTANEKLFF.